This TCR beta chain was captured by sequencing in a study of T-cell reconstitution after alpha-beta-depleted transplantation in children. Whole-study findings and limits: Certain patients had high TCRbeta diversity at day 60, and it came from recipient T cells and thymic progenitors that survived. Several hundred rapidly expanded clones from non-depleted graft cells reportedly supplied alpha-beta T cells about two months post-transplant. Newly produced T cells mostly provided counts and TCRbeta diversity after one year, as hyperexpanded clones declined.

Only a few counts were recorded for this clonotype. The target antigen is unknown. The authors prepared the TCRbeta library with unique molecular identifiers. TCRdb reanalysed the PCR reads using MiXCR and keeps one entry per CDR3 protein. The data show just under 250,000 distinct CDR3 sequences, 25% seen once. V was pared by 7 bases and J by 4 bases, with 14 bases between. This CDR3 is 15 amino acids long. Germline CDR1 SNHLY, CDR2 FYNNEI. Sequenced here: PBMCs, sampled before TCRalphabeta/CD19-depleted stem cell transplant. The chain carries TRBV2 and TRBJ1-6; unclear D gene. The source of this sequence is a girl aged 2 to 9 with Fanconi anemia, due to receive a stem cell transplant. The CDR3 coding sequence is TGTGCCAGCATCGACTACCAGCGGTATAATTCACCCCTCCACTTT. The encoded protein is CASIDYQRYNSPLHF.